A single sample gave rise to the 27 T cell receptor beta chains below, sequenced in a study of regulatory T cells in long-lasting Graves disease. Relying on iRepertoire HTBI primers and Arm-PCR of CDR3 regions, the team built TCR beta libraries. From the multiplex PCR reads, TCRdb called clonotypes with MiXCR, one entry per CDR3 protein. The table shows approximately 480,000 distinct CDR3 sequences, with about a sixth occurring only once. Time point: newly diagnosed GD, antithyroid drugs for less than 3 months. After RNA was extracted from PBMCs, the TCR library was made from it. These data were likewise used in another study, on T cells in Graves' hyperthyroidism and ophthalmopathy.

The sample here was peripheral blood mononuclear cells (PBMCs), taken at new diagnosis, from a patient treated with antithyroid drugs. The receptors were sampled from a man aged 35 to 55 with Graves disease.

This clonotype was recorded many times. V usage is TRBV12-3 or TRBV12-4 and J usage is TRBJ2-1, with 9 bases lining up with TRBD2. The V gene end was trimmed by 5 bases and the J gene end by 0 bases; junction bases not matched to a gene: 2. CDR3 size: 15 residues. CDR3: CASSGSGSSYNEQFF. CDR3 coding DNA: TGTGCCAGCAGTGGTAGCGGGAGCTCCTACAATGAGCAGTTCTTC.

This clonotype was observed a handful of times. CDR3 sequence: CASSHRQGRQPQHF. The CDR3 coding sequence is TGTGCCAGCAGCCACCGACAGGGGCGGCAGCCCCAGCATTTT. The chain recombines TRBV7-2 with TRBJ1-5; TRBD1 aligns across 8 bases. Germline CDR1 reads SGHTA; CDR2 reads FQGNSA. The V and J ends lost 5 bases and 7 bases, in that order; junction bases with no gene match: 7. The CDR3 totals 14 residues.

This clonotype was seen more than once but under ten times. The rearrangement links TRBV5-1 to TRBJ1-1; D is unresolved. In germline, CDR1 is SGHRS, CDR2 YFSETQ. V lost 5 bases and J 0 bases, leaving 11 bases between the germline ends. This CDR3 contains 14 residues. The CDR3 DNA reads as TGCGCCAGCAGTCATACAACAGTGAACACTGAAGCTTTCTTT. Encoded protein: CASSHTTVNTEAFF.

The CDR3 loop reads CASSAGTPKNIQYF. CDR3 DNA sequence: TGTGCCAGCAGCGCCGGGACACCTAAAAACATTCAGTACTTC. The chain has TRBV28 and TRBJ2-4, with D possibly being TRBD1 (6 bases). CDR1 and CDR2 (germline): MDHEN, SYDVKM. V gave up 6 bases and J gave up 4 bases, with 13 bases separating them. The CDR3 covers 14 residues.

This clonotype was observed at least ten times. This chain uses TRBV20-1 with TRBJ2-1; 14 positions match TRBD2. Germline V gene lookup returns CDR1 DFQATT and CDR2 SNEGSKA (reference sequence). CDR3 length: 17 amino acids. The V and J ends lost 3 bases and 4 bases, in that order; junction bases with no gene match: 8. The CDR3, as DNA: TGCAGTGCTAGCGGCGGACTAGCGGGAGGAAAGTACAATGAGCAGTTCTTC. Its protein product is CSASGGLAGGKYNEQFF.

The table lists this clonotype with a few counts. The CDR3, as DNA: TGTGCCAGCAGTCAGCTACCTAGGCATTCCTACAATGAGCAGTTCTTC. Encoded protein: CASSQLPRHSYNEQFF. The chain links TRBV12-3 or TRBV12-4 to TRBJ2-1; D is uncertain. The CDR3 is 16 amino acids. V was pared by 5 bases and J by 1 base, with 15 bases between.

This clonotype was recorded many times. This chain uses TRBV7-9 with TRBJ1-1; D unresolved. V lost 4 bases, J lost 7 bases, and 13 bases lay in between. The CDR3 contains 13 residues. Looked up from germline, CDR1 is SEHNR and CDR2 is FQNEAQ (reference sequence). The CDR3 nucleotides read TGTGCCAGCAGCTCCAAGAGGCCGAATGAAGCTTTCTTT. It specifies CASSSKRPNEAFF.

This clonotype was observed a few times. This rearrangement joins TRBV24-1 to TRBJ2-7; 8 nucleotides line up with TRBD2. CDR3 length: 13 amino acids. After removal of 4 bases from V and 4 bases from J, the junction contained 2 bases not matched to a gene. The germline CDR1 and CDR2 sequences are KGHDR and SFDVKD. CDR3 sequence: CATSEREDYEQYF. CDR3 in DNA: TGTGCCACCAGTGAGCGGGAGGATTACGAGCAGTACTTC.

This chain joins TRBV20-1 and TRBJ2-2; D is unresolved. The CDR3 loop spans 12 amino acids. The germline gives CDR1 DFQATT, CDR2 SNEGSKA (reference sequence). V was trimmed by 6 bases and J by 6 bases, leaving 11 bases between them. The CDR3 reads CSAWDMAGELFF. The CDR3 DNA is TGCAGTGCCTGGGATATGGCCGGGGAGCTGTTTTTT.

The chain uses TRBV6-5 and TRBJ2-1, with D unresolved. The CDR3 covers 14 residues. V lost 0 bases to trimming and J lost 8 bases, with 11 bases between them. CDR1 is MNHEY and CDR2 is SVGAGI in the germline V gene. CDR3 amino acids: CASSYSLFGDEQFF. The CDR3 DNA reads as TGTGCCAGCAGTTACTCGTTATTCGGCGATGAGCAGTTCTTC.

This clonotype came up a few times. This chain connects TRBV7-8 to TRBJ1-3; D ambiguous. This CDR3 has 19 residues. The V end was cut by 1 base, the J end by 0 bases, with 19 bases between. Per the germline V gene, CDR1 is SGHVS and CDR2 is FQNEAQ. The CDR3 region is CASSLGRQRSKNSGNTIYF. The CDR3 bases are TGTGCCAGCAGCTTAGGGCGGCAGAGAAGTAAAAACTCTGGAAACACCATATATTTT. Filled out from reference TRBV7-8 and TRBJ1-3, the complete variable domain reads GAGVSQSPRYKVAKRGQDVALRCDPISGHVSLFWYQQALGQGPEFLTYFQNEAQLDKSGLPSDRFFAERPEGSVSTLKIQRTQQEDSAVYLCASSLGRQRSKNSGNTIYFGEGSWLTVV.

The table lists this clonotype with many counts. The chain has TRBV5-1 and TRBJ1-4, with D perhaps matching TRBD1 (5 bases). The V gene's germline CDR1 is SGHRS and CDR2 YFSETQ. Trimming removed 1 base from V and 8 bases from J, with 15 bases in between. This CDR3 contains 15 residues. The CDR3 spells CASSLSSDRREKLFF. CDR3 DNA: TGCGCCAGCAGCTTGAGTAGCGACAGAAGGGAAAAACTGTTTTTT.

This clonotype was detected many times. The chain links TRBV12-3 or TRBV12-4 to TRBJ2-7, with unresolved D. Trimming removed 6 bases from V and 1 base from J, with 13 bases in between. This CDR3 comprises 14 residues. CDR3: CASSQLGRSYEQYF. CDR3 in DNA: TGTGCCAGCAGCCAATTGGGTAGGTCCTACGAGCAGTACTTC.

The chain uses TRBV6-1 and TRBJ2-1; 12 bases are shared with TRBD2. V was pared by 6 bases and J by 0 bases, with 6 bases of the junction left unmatched. The germline CDR1 and CDR2 sequences are MNHNS and SASEGT. The CDR3 has 17 amino acids. The CDR3 DNA sequence: TGTGCCAGCAGCGGGACTAGCGGGTTGAGCTCCTACAATGAGCAGTTCTTC. As protein: CASSGTSGLSSYNEQFF.

This clonotype was found many times. J is TRBJ2-5 and V is TRBV20-1, with D unclear. This CDR3 has 12 residues. The ends were cut back, 0 bases at V and 4 bases at J, with 6 bases in the middle. Looked up from germline, CDR1 is DFQATT and CDR2 is SNEGSKA (reference sequence). The chain's CDR3 is CSARDWGETQYF. The CDR3 nucleotides are TGCAGTGCTAGAGATTGGGGAGAGACCCAGTACTTC.

This clonotype was observed many times. V usage is TRBV12-3 or TRBV12-4 and J usage is TRBJ2-7; 9 bases fit TRBD1. This CDR3 is built from 15 residues. J was trimmed by 4 bases and V by 4 bases; bases with no gene match: 8. In DNA, the CDR3 is TGTGCCAGCAGTTACCCCGACAGGGGGATATACGAGCAGTACTTC. The encoded protein is CASSYPDRGIYEQYF.

This rearrangement joins TRBV29-1 to TRBJ1-2, with a possible D match to TRBD1 (6 bases). With 6 bases removed from V and 6 bases from J, the gap between germline ends came to 11 bases. Germline V lookup: CDR1 SQVTM, CDR2 ANQGSEA. This CDR3 is 11 amino acids long. The CDR3 here is CSVSGADGYTF. CDR3 DNA sequence: TGCAGCGTGTCAGGGGCGGATGGCTACACCTTC. The variable domain in full, completed from reference TRBV29-1 and TRBJ1-2, reads SAVISQKPSRDICQRGTSLTIQCQVDSQVTMMFWYRQQPGQSLTLIATANQGSEATYESGFVIDKFPISRPNLTFSTLTVSNMSPEDSSIYLCSVSGADGYTFGSGTRLTVV.

Comment on this clonotype: This may be a read error: a much more frequent sequence differs by one nucleotide. The rearrangement joins TRBV11-3 to TRBJ1-1; tentative D call: TRBD1 (5 bases). Germline assignment: CDR1 SGHNT and CDR2 YENEEA. This CDR3 spans 13 amino acids. The CDR3 DNA reads TGTGTCAGCAGCCGGACACGGAACACTGAAGCTTTCTTT. It codes for CVSSRTRNTEAFF.

The chain employs TRBV18 and TRBJ2-5; D not resolved. V lost 3 bases and J 2 bases, leaving 19 bases between the germline ends. Germline CDR1 and CDR2: KGHSH and LQKENI. The CDR3 is 17 amino acids. The CDR3 nucleotides read TGTGCCAGCTCACCCCGACTTAGCAGGATTGCACAAGAGACCCAGTACTTC. Amino acids: CASSPRLSRIAQETQYF. Based on the CDR3 plus reference TRBV18 and TRBJ2-5, the full variable domain is NAGVMQNPRHLVRRRGQEARLRCSPMKGHSHVYWYRQLPEEGLKFMVYLQKENIIDESGMPKERFSAEFPKEGPSILRIQQVVRGDSAAYFCASSPRLSRIAQETQYFGPGTRLLVL.

This chain uses TRBV6-2 or TRBV6-3 with TRBJ2-1; tentatively, D is TRBD2 (7 bases). The germline V gene has CDR1 MNHEY and CDR2 SVGEGT. V shed 9 bases and J shed 7 bases, with 22 bases lying between them. CDR3 length equals 15 residues. As DNA, the CDR3 is TGTGCCAGTGAGGGGGACGCGGGAGCTGGAAATGAGCAGTTCTTC. It encodes CASEGDAGAGNEQFF.

The gene calls are TRBV19 and TRBJ2-2; D gene unclear. Germline CDR1 is LNHDA and CDR2 is SQIVND (reference sequence). The CDR3 is 14 residues long. Trimming removed 6 bases at V and 2 bases at J, with 10 bases between. The CDR3 protein is CASRKLDNTGELFF. The CDR3 DNA sequence: TGTGCCAGTAGAAAGCTGGACAACACCGGGGAGCTGTTTTTT. Combining the CDR3 with reference TRBV19 and TRBJ2-2 gives the whole variable domain DGGITQSPKYLFRKEGQNVTLSCEQNLNHDAMYWYRQDPGQGLRLIYYSQIVNDFQKGDIAEGYSVSREKKESFPLTVTSAQKNPTAFYLCASRKLDNTGELFFGEGSRLTVL.

The chain couples TRBV5-4 to TRBJ2-4; 12 bases line up with TRBD2. The end of the DNA is better explained by TRBJ2-5, so the J call may be wrong. There are 19 residues in the CDR3. Per the germline V gene, CDR1 is SGHNT and CDR2 is YYREEE (reference sequence). CDR3 bases: TGTGCCAGCAGCTTGGAGGGAGTGGCTAGCGGGAGGGTGCAAGAGACCCAGTACTTC. This codes for CASSLEGVASGRVQETQYF.

This clonotype was seen at least ten times. The chain is built from TRBV30 and TRBJ2-5, with D possibly matching TRBD1 (6 bases). CDR1 and CDR2 from the germline V gene are GTSNPN and SVGIG (reference sequence). V was trimmed by 0 bases and J by 2 bases, leaving 7 bases between them. The length of the CDR3 is 13 residues. The CDR3: CAWSVGQQETQYF. For the CDR3, the DNA is TGTGCCTGGAGTGTTGGACAGCAAGAGACCCAGTACTTC.

The sample holds a few counts of this clonotype. V gene TRBV19 combines with J gene TRBJ2-4; no reliable D call. Germline-derived CDR1 and CDR2 are LNHDA and SQIVND (reference sequence). V lost 1 base and J lost 1, with 8 bases in between. The CDR3 has 15 amino acids. CDR3 sequence (DNA): TGTGCCAGTAGTATAGGCGGCCCTGCCAAAAACATTCAGTACTTC. Protein sequence: CASSIGGPAKNIQYF.

This clonotype occurred many times. The genes are TRBV28 and TRBJ2-1; D not certain. Germline values: CDR1 MDHEN, CDR2 SYDVKM. The CDR3 runs 15 residues. The V and J ends lost 4 bases and 5 bases respectively, with 15 bases between them. The CDR3 DNA reads TGTGCCAGCAGTTCCTTTCTTGACTTTGACAATGAGCAGTTCTTC. Translated: CASSSFLDFDNEQFF.

This clonotype was detected a few times. The V and J genes are TRBV12-3 or TRBV12-4 and TRBJ2-7; TRBD2 matches 10 bases. Trimming took 4 bases from V and 6 from J; bases not matched to a gene: 9. The CDR3 is made up of 15 amino acids. The CDR3 sequence is CASSSLLAGAFEQYF. The CDR3 coding sequence is TGTGCCAGCAGTTCCCTGCTAGCGGGGGCTTTCGAGCAGTACTTC.

This clonotype was seen ten or more times. V and J are TRBV27 and TRBJ2-1; maybe TRBD1 (5 bases). Germline-derived CDR1 and CDR2 are MNHEY and SMNVEV (reference sequence). V shed 4 bases and J shed 7 bases, with 8 bases lying between them. The CDR3 sequence is 12 residues long. This CDR3 reads CASSWGENEQFF. The CDR3 DNA follows: TGTGCCAGCAGTTGGGGCGAGAATGAGCAGTTCTTC.